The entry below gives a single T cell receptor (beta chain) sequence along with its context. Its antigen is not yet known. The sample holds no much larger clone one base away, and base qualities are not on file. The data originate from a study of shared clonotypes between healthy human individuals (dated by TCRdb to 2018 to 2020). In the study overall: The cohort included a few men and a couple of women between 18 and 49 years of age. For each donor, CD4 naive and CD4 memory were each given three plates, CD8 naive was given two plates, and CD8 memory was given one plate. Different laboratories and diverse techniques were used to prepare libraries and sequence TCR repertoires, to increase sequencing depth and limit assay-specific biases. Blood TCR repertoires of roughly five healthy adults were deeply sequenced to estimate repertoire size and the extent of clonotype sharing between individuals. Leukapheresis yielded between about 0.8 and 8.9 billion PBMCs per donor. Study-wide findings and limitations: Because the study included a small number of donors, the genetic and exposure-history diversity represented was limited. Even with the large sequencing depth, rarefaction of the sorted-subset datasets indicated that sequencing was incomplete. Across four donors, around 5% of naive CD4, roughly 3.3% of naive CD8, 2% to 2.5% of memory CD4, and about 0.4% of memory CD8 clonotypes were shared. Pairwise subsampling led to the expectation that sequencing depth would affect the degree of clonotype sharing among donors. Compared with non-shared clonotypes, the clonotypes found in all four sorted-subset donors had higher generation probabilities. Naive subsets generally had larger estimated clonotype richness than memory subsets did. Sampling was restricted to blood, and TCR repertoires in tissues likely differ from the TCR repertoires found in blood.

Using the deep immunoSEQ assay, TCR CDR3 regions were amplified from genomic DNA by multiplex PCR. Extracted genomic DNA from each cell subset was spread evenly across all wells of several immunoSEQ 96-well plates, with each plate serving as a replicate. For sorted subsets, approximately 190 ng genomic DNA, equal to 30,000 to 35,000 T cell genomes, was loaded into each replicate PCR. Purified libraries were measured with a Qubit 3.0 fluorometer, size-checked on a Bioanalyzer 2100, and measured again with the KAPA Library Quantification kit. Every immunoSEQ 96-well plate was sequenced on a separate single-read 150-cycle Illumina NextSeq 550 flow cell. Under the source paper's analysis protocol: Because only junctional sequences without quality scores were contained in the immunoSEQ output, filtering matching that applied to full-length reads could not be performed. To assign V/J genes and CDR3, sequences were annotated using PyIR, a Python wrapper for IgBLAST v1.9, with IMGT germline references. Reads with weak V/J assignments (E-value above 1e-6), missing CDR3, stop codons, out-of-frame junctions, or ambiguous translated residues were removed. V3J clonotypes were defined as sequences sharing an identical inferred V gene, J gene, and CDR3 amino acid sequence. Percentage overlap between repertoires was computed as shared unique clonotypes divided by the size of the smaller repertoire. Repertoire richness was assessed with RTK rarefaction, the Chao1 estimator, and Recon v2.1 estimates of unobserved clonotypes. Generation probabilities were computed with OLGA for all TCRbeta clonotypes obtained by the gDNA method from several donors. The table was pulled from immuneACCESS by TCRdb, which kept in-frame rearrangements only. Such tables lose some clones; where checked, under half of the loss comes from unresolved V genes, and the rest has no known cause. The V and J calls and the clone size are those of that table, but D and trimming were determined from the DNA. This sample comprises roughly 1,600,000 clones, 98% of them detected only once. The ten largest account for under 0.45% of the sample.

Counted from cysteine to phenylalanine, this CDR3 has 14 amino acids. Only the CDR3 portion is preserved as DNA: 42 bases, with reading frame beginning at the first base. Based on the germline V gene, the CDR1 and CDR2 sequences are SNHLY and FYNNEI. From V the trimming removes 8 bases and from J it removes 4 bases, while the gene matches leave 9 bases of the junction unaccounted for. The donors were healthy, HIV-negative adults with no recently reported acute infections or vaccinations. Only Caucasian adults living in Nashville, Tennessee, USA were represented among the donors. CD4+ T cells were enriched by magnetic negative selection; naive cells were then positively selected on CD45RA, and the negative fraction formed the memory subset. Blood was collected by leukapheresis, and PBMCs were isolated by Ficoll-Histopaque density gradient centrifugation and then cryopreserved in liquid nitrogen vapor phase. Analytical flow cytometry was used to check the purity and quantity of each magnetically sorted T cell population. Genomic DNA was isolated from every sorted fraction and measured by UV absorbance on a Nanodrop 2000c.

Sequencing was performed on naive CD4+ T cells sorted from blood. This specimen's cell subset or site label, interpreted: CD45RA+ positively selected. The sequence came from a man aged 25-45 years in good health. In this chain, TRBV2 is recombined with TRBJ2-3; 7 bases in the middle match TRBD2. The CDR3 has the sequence CASGGGSTADTQYF. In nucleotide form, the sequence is TGTGCCAGCGGCGGCGGGAGTACGGCAGATACGCAGTATTTT.